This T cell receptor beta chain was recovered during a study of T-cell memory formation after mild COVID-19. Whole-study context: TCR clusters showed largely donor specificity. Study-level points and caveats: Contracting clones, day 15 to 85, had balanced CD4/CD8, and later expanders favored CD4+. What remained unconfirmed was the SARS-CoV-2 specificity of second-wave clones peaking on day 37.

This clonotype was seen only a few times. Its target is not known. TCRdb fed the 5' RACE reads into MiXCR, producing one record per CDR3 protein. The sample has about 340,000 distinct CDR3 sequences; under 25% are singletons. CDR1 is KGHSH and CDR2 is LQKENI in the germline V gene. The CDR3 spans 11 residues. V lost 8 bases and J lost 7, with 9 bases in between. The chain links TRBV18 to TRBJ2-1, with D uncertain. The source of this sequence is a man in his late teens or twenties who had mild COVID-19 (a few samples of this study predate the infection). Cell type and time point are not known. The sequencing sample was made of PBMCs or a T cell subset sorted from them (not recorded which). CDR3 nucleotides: TGTGCCAGCACTACCGCGAATGAGCAGTTCTTC. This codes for CASTTANEQFF. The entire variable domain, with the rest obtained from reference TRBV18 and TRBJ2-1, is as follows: NAGVMQNPRHLVRRRGQEARLRCSPMKGHSHVYWYRQLPEEGLKFMVYLQKENIIDESGMPKERFSAEFPKEGPSILRIQQVVRGDSAAYFCASTTANEQFFGPGTRLTVL.